This entry features one T cell receptor beta chain sequence. These data belong to a study of Ad26.COV2.S vaccination and SARS-CoV-2 variants. Sequencing used immunoSEQ multiplex PCR; TCRdb keeps in-frame clones, though not all of them. The sample includes almost 400,000 clones, roughly 90% of them seen just once. Stated treatment: some 19 received Ad26.COV2.S at low or high dose, single or two shots; about 5 received placebo; per-sample allocation not given. Material that was analyzed had been drawn on day 63 after the first vaccine or placebo injection. The CDR3 length is 15 residues. With 7 bases clipped from V and 4 bases from J, the junction kept 11 bases outside the gene matches. Germline CDR1 is MDHEN and CDR2 is SYDVKM.

The rearrangement joins TRBV28 to TRBJ1-2; 8 bases align to TRBD1. The starting material was peripheral blood, obtained in a trial of Ad26.COV2.S vaccine versus placebo. This TCR derives from a person aged 18 to 59 who received the Ad26.COV2.S COVID-19 vaccine or a placebo. CDR3 amino acids: CASTQGRGTGYGYTF. The CDR3 coding sequence is TGTGCCAGCACCCAAGGGCGAGGGACAGGCTATGGCTACACCTTC.